These 24 T cell receptor beta chains were sequenced from one sample in a study of T cells after yellow fever vaccination (dated by TCRdb to between 2018 and 2021). Explained via the paper, the treatment or condition label denotes: live attenuated yellow fever vaccine strain. Library prep was done by 5' RACE. Sequencing was carried out with an Illumina NovaSeq 6000. TCRdb cleaned the public reads at Q25 with fastp, built clones with MiXCR and kept in-frame beta chains. A single entry per CDR3 protein holds the most common genes and DNA from its merged rows. The sample table records more than 50,000 distinct CDR3 sequences; about 5% of these occur just once. The ten largest make up roughly 28% of the sample. The source was PBMCs, either bulk or a sorted T-cell subset (CD4+, CD8+, memory, or dextramer-sorted; not recorded which), collected on the day of the yellow fever booster vaccination. The receptors shown here come from a man between 18 and 35 years old who received the YFV17D yellow fever vaccine.

This clonotype has a count of ten or more. The gene calls are TRBV20-1 and TRBJ1-5; 7 nucleotides align to TRBD1. The CDR3 consists of 14 residues. Germline CDR1 and CDR2: DFQATT and SNEGSKA (reference sequence). The junction had 6 bases not matched to a gene; V was cut back by 4 bases and J by 3 bases. In DNA, the CDR3 is TGCAGTGCTAAACAGGGGCTCCTCAATCAGCCCCAGCATTTT. Its translation is CSAKQGLLNQPQHF.

This clonotype was detected many times. The V call is TRBV29-1, the J call TRBJ1-2; 9 bases line up with TRBD1. This CDR3 spans 12 amino acids. After removal of 6 bases from V and 4 bases from J, the junction contained 3 bases not matched to a gene. CDR1 is SQVTM, CDR2 ANQGSEA, per germline. The CDR3 DNA sequence: TGCAGCGTAACAGGGGGCGCCTATGGCTACACCTTC. It translates to CSVTGGAYGYTF.

This clonotype was counted ten times or more. The CDR3: CSVEVSPDRVDSYEQYV. The CDR3 nucleotides are TGCAGCGTTGAAGTCTCCCCGGACAGGGTCGATTCCTACGAGCAGTACGTC. The chain is built from TRBV29-1 and TRBJ2-7; 8 nucleotides match TRBD1. The CDR3 has 17 amino acids. With 1 base clipped from V and 1 base from J, the junction kept 12 bases outside the gene matches. CDR1 SQVTM and CDR2 ANQGSEA come from the germline V gene.

This clonotype was detected a few times. The gene calls are TRBV5-5 and TRBJ1-5; a possible D gene is TRBD1 (5 bases). The CDR3 consists of 14 residues. The germline V and J ends were trimmed by 0 bases and 6 bases, with 10 bases remaining between them. Looked up from germline, CDR1 is SGHKS and CDR2 is YYEKEE (reference sequence). The CDR3 spells CASSLVGTTQPQHF. The CDR3 region has the DNA TGTGCCAGCAGCTTGGTTGGGACTACTCAGCCCCAGCATTTT.

This clonotype was observed at least ten times. The chain combines TRBV5-1 with TRBJ2-1; no clear D. This CDR3 spans 16 amino acids. Germline V lookup: CDR1 SGHRS, CDR2 YFSETQ. Trimming shortened V by 0 bases and J by 4 bases, and 14 bases separated the two germline ends. In DNA, the CDR3 is TGCGCCAGCAGCTTGGAGGTGTCTCCCGCGTACAATGAGCAGTTCTTC. It specifies CASSLEVSPAYNEQFF. The full variable domain, completed using reference TRBV5-1 and TRBJ2-1, is KAGVTQTPRYLIKTRGQQVTLSCSPISGHRSVSWYQQTPGQGLQFLFEYFSETQRNKGNFPGRFSGRQFSNSRSEMNVSTLELGDSALYLCASSLEVSPAYNEQFFGPGTRLTVL.

There are a few counts of this clonotype. The chain uses TRBV5-1 and TRBJ2-2, with D possibly being TRBD1 (5 bases). The CDR3 contains 15 residues. Germline V gives CDR1 SGHRS, CDR2 YFSETQ. Between the trimmed V and J ends, which lost 6 bases and 2 bases, there was a span of 14 bases. CDR3 nucleotide sequence: TGCGCCAGCAACGAACAGGTTTTTAACACCGGGGAGCTGTTTTTT. Its protein is CASNEQVFNTGELFF.

At least ten counts were recorded for this clonotype. The rearrangement joins TRBV5-1 to TRBJ2-1, with D possibly matching TRBD2 (5 bases). The CDR3 length is 12 residues. Between the trimmed V and J ends, which lost 1 base and 9 bases, there was a span of 8 bases. Germline V CDR1 and CDR2: SGHRS, YFSETQ. This CDR3 is CASSLTSTEQFF. For the CDR3, the DNA is TGCGCCAGCAGCTTGACTAGTACTGAGCAGTTCTTC.

V usage is TRBV9 and J usage is TRBJ2-1; a weak D match, TRBD2 (6 bases). Germline CDR1 and CDR2: SGDLS and YYNGEE. The V end lost 4 bases, the J end lost 8 bases, and 13 bases lay between the germline ends. The CDR3 has 13 amino acids. The CDR3 loop is CASSPRTIYEQFF. CDR3 in DNA: TGTGCCAGCAGCCCCCGGACTATTTATGAGCAGTTCTTC.

The sample holds many counts of this clonotype. The V call is TRBV5-1, the J call TRBJ2-5; the D is unclear. The CDR3 spans 12 residues. CDR1 and CDR2 (germline): SGHRS, YFSETQ. Trimming left V 1 base short and J 1 base short, with 2 bases between. CDR3 DNA sequence: TGCGCCAGCAGCTTGTTCCAAGAGACCCAGTACTTC. Its translation: CASSLFQETQYF.

The sample holds many counts of this clonotype. This chain uses TRBV12-3 or TRBV12-4 with TRBJ1-2; D gene unclear. The CDR3 is 15 amino acids. The V gene lost 2 bases and the J gene lost 3 bases, with 13 bases spanning the gap. The CDR3 sequence is CASSLNTLADYGYTF. The CDR3 nucleotides are TGTGCCAGCAGTTTAAATACCTTAGCCGACTATGGCTACACCTTC.

Ten or more counts support this clonotype. This sequence joins TRBV15 and TRBJ2-3, with D perhaps matching TRBD2 (5 bases). The germline V gene encodes CDR1 LNHNV and CDR2 YYDKDF (reference sequence). This CDR3 has 15 amino acids. V shed 4 bases and J shed 2 bases, with 13 bases lying between them. The CDR3 is CATSTQPGVTDTQYF. CDR3 bases: TGTGCCACCAGCACCCAACCCGGGGTCACAGATACGCAGTATTTT.

The chain couples TRBV7-2 to TRBJ2-7, with a tentative D call TRBD1 (5 bases). From germline, CDR1 is SGHTA and CDR2 FQGNSA. The CDR3 is made up of 14 amino acids. Trimming removed 6 bases at V and 0 bases at J, with 12 bases between. As DNA, the CDR3 is TGTGCCAGCAGTCCAGACAGATTCTCCTACGAGCAGTACTTC. Amino acid sequence: CASSPDRFSYEQYF.

The rearrangement uses TRBV7-3 and TRBJ2-3, with TRBD1 matching 8 bases. The CDR3 is 15 amino acids. Germline V gene data show CDR1 as SGHTA and CDR2 as FQGTGA. V lost 3 bases and J lost 2; bases outside the gene matches: 4. The CDR3 region has the DNA TGTGCCAGCAGCTTTCAGGGGGCTACCACAGATACGCAGTATTTT. It specifies CASSFQGATTDTQYF.

This chain joins TRBV4-1 and TRBJ2-7; D is ambiguous. CDR1 MGHRA and CDR2 YSYEKL come from the germline V gene. V was cut by 0 bases and J by 3 bases, with 9 bases left in between. This CDR3 comprises 14 residues. The CDR3 loop is CASSQDRTSYEQYF. Written as DNA, the CDR3 is TGCGCCAGCAGCCAAGATCGCACCAGCTACGAGCAGTACTTC.

Comment on this clonotype: A much larger clonotype is one base distant, so this may be a read error. The chain joins TRBV12-3 or TRBV12-4 to TRBJ1-1, with D maybe TRBD1 (5 bases). Trimming took off 4 bases at V and 6 bases at J, with 18 bases between the two ends. CDR3 length: 15 amino acids. CDR3 nucleotide sequence: TGTGCCAGCAGTTCCCCTGCAAGGGGAATCGCTGAAGCTTTCTTT. The encoded protein is CASSSPARGIAEAFF.

The CDR3 coding sequence is TGTGCCAGCAGCCCGACAGGGGCCAGCGATTTTACTAGTAGCACTGAAGCTTTCTTT. Translation: CASSPTGASDFTSSTEAFF. This chain joins TRBV3-1 and TRBJ1-1; 8 bases map to TRBD1. This CDR3 has 19 residues. Germline trimming cut 4 bases from V and 4 bases from J; bases unmatched to any gene: 20. Looked up from germline, CDR1 is LGHDT and CDR2 is YNNKEL (reference sequence).

On this clonotype itself: A read error is possible here, since a much larger clone lies one base away. V and J are TRBV19 and TRBJ1-1; 9 bases agree with TRBD1. The V and J ends lost 4 bases and 4 bases, in that order; junction bases with no gene match: 7. In germline, CDR1 is LNHDA, CDR2 SQIVND (reference sequence). The CDR3 contains 15 residues. The CDR3 sequence is CASSKWDREVTEAFF. The DNA of the CDR3 is TGTGCCAGTAGTAAGTGGGACAGGGAAGTCACTGAAGCTTTCTTT.

The V and J genes are TRBV19 and TRBJ2-5; D gene ambiguous. The V gene's germline CDR1 is LNHDA and CDR2 SQIVND (reference sequence). The CDR3 consists of 15 residues. Trimming left V 10 bases short and J 1 base short, with 19 bases between. The CDR3 coding sequence is TGTGCCACGTCCGGGTCAGCTATAGTCCAAGAGACCCAGTACTTC. Translation: CATSGSAIVQETQYF.

The table lists this clonotype with many counts. The chain employs TRBV7-9 and TRBJ1-4; unclear D gene. Between the trimmed V and J ends, which lost 0 bases and 10 bases, there was a span of 15 bases. Per the germline V gene, CDR1 is SEHNR and CDR2 is FQNEAQ (reference sequence). This CDR3 is built from 15 residues. CDR3: CASSLALARSAKLFF. DNA for the CDR3: TGTGCCAGCAGCTTAGCGCTTGCCCGTAGCGCAAAACTGTTTTTT. Full variable domain (missing parts from reference TRBV7-9 and TRBJ1-4): DTGVSQNPRHKITKRGQNVTFRCDPISEHNRLYWYRQTLGQGPEFLTYFQNEAQLEKSRLLSDRFSAERPKGSFSTLEIQRTEQGDSAMYLCASSLALARSAKLFFGSGTQLSVL.

The sample holds many counts of this clonotype. The chain has TRBV12-3 or TRBV12-4 and TRBJ1-4; D is undetermined. The CDR3 runs to 14 residues. Trimming cost V 6 bases and J 4 bases, with 12 bases left between them. The CDR3 region is CASRQDGSNEKLFF. CDR3 coding DNA: TGTGCCAGCAGGCAGGACGGGAGTAATGAAAAACTGTTTTTT.

The chain joins TRBV3-1 to TRBJ1-2, with a possible D match to TRBD1 (6 bases). In germline, CDR1 is LGHDT, CDR2 YNNKEL (reference sequence). The V gene lost 0 bases and the J gene lost 5 bases, with 13 bases spanning the gap. The CDR3 spans 15 residues. The CDR3 region is CASSQESSGAYGYTF. DNA for the CDR3: TGTGCCAGCAGCCAAGAAAGTTCGGGGGCGTATGGCTACACCTTC. The full variable domain, rest sourced from reference TRBV3-1 and TRBJ1-2, is DTAVSQTPKYLVTQMGNDKSIKCEQNLGHDTMYWYKQDSKKFLKIMFSYNNKELIINETVPNRFSPKSPDKAHLNLHINSLELGDSAVYFCASSQESSGAYGYTFGSGTRLTVV.

Many counts were recorded for this clonotype. V is TRBV4-3 and J is TRBJ1-1; 7 bases match TRBD1. The germline CDR1 and CDR2 sequences are LGHNA and YSLEER. V was clipped by 6 bases and J by 5 bases; unmatched bases: 12. The CDR3 spans 15 residues. CDR3 nucleotides: TGCGCCAGCAGGCCTATTGCAGGGGGGCCGACTGAAGCTTTCTTT. This codes for CASRPIAGGPTEAFF.

Only a few counts were recorded for this clonotype. The V gene is TRBV7-3, the J gene TRBJ2-6; TRBD1 matches at 7 bases. The CDR3 is 16 residues long. J was trimmed by 0 bases and V by 4 bases; bases with no gene match: 3. Looked up from germline, CDR1 is SGHTA and CDR2 is FQGTGA. The CDR3 nucleotides read TGTGCCAGCAGCTCGACAGGGACCTCTGGGGCCAACGTCCTGACTTTC. Translated: CASSSTGTSGANVLTF.

This clonotype was counted between two and nine times. V and J are TRBV4-3 and TRBJ2-1; a weak D match, TRBD2 (5 bases). Germline V gene sequence: CDR1 LGHNA, CDR2 YSLEER. This CDR3 spans 14 amino acids. V was clipped by 1 base and J by 15 bases, with 19 bases between them. The CDR3 sequence is CASSQGGDRWSAFF. DNA of the CDR3: TGCGCCAGCAGCCAAGGGGGAGATCGTTGGAGCGCGTTCTTC.